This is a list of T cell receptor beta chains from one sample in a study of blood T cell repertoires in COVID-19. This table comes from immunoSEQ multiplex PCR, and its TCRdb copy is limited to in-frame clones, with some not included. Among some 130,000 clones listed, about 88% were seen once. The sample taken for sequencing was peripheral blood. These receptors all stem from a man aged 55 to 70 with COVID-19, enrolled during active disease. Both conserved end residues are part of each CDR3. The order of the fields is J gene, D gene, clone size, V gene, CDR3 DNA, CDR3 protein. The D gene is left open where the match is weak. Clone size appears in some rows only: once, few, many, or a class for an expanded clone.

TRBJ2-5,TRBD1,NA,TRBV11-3,TGTGCCAGCAGCTTAGGAATCGGGACAGGGGCTTACGAGACCCAGTACTTC,CASSLGIGTGAYETQYF
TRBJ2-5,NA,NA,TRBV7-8,TGTGCCAGCAGCTTAGTTGGTCGGGCTAGCAGAGATGGGGAGACCCAGTACTTC,CASSLVGRASRDGETQYF
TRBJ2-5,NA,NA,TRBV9,TGTGCCAGCAGCGTAGCCGGACTTGGGAAGACCCAGTACTTC,CASSVAGLGKTQYF
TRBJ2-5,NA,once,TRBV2,TGTGCCAGCAGTAAACAGGGATCCCAAGAGACCCAGTACTTC,CASSKQGSQETQYF
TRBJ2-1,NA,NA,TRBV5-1,TGCGCCAGCACTTTGGGGGAGCGGGCACGTCGTAATGAGCAGTTCTTC,CASTLGERARRNEQFF
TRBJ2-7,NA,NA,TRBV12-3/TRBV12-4,TGTGCCAGCAGTTTGGCAGGTGGTAGTGAGCAGTACTTC,CASSLAGGSEQYF
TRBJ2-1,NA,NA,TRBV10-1,TGCGCCAGCAGTGCGAGCGGAGGCAATGAGCAGTTCTTC,CASSASGGNEQFF
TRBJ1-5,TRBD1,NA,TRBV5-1,TGCGCCAGCAGCTTGGAGGGACAGGGAGTTCAGCCCCAGCATTTT,CASSLEGQGVQPQHF
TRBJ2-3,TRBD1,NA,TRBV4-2,TGTGCCAGCAGCCAACCGGGACAGTTACGTTTCGAAGATACGCAGTATTTT,CASSQPGQLRFEDTQYF
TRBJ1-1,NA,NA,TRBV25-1,TGTGCCAGCAGTGTGTGGGGCGATAGTGGGGCGAACACTGAAGCTTTCTTT,CASSVWGDSGANTEAFF
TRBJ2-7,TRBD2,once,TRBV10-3,TGTGCCATCAGTGAGCCACTAGCGGGAGATGACGAGCAGTACTTC,CAISEPLAGDDEQYF
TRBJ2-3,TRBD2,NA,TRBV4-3,TGCGCCAGCAGCCAAGAAGGACTAGCGGGGGCATGGGGTACGCAGTATTTT,CASSQEGLAGAWGTQYF
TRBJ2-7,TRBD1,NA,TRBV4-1,TGCGCCAGCAGCAAAACCGGGACAGATAACTACGAGCAGTACTTC,CASSKTGTDNYEQYF